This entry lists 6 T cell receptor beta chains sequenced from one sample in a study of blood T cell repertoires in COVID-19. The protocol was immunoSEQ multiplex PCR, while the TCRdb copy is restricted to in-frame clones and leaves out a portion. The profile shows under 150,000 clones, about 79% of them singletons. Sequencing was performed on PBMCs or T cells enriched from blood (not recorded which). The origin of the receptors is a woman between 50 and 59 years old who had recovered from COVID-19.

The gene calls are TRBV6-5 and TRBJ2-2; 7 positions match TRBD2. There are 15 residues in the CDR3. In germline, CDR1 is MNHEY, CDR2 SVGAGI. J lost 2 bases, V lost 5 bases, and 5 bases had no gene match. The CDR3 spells CASSTGRTNTGELFF. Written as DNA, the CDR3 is TGTGCCAGCAGTACCGGGAGGACCAACACCGGGGAGCTGTTTTTT.

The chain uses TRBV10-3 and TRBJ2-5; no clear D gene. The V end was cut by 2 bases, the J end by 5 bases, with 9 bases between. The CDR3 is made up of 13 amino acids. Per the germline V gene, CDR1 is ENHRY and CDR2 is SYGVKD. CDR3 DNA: TGTGCCATCAGTGAGGCAGTGTTGGAGACCCAGTACTTC. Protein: CAISEAVLETQYF.

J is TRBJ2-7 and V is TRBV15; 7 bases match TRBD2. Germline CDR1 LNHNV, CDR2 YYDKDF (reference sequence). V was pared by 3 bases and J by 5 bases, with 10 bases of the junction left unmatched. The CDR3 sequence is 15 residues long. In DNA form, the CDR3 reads TGTGCCACCAGCAGTGCTGGGCGGGAGATCCACGAGCAGTACTTC. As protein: CATSSAGREIHEQYF.

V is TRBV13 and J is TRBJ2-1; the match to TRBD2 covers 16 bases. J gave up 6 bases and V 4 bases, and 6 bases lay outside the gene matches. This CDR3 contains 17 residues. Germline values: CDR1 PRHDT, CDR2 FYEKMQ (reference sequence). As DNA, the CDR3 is TGTGCCAGCAGCTCGGGACTAGCGGGGGGGCCAATCAATGAGCAGTTCTTC. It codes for CASSSGLAGGPINEQFF.

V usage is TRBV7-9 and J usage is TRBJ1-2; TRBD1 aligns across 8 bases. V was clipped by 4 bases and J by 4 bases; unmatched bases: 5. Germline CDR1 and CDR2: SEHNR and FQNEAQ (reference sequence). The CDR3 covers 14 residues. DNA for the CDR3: TGTGCCAGCAGCTCCCCCGACAGGGGCTATGGCTACACCTTC. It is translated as CASSSPDRGYGYTF.

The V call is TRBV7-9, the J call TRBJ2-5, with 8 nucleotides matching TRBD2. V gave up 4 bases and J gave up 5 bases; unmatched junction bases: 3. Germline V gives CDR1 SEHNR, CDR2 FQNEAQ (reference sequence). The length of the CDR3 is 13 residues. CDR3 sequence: CASSSGGEETQYF. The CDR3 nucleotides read TGTGCCAGCAGCTCGGGAGGGGAGGAGACCCAGTACTTC.